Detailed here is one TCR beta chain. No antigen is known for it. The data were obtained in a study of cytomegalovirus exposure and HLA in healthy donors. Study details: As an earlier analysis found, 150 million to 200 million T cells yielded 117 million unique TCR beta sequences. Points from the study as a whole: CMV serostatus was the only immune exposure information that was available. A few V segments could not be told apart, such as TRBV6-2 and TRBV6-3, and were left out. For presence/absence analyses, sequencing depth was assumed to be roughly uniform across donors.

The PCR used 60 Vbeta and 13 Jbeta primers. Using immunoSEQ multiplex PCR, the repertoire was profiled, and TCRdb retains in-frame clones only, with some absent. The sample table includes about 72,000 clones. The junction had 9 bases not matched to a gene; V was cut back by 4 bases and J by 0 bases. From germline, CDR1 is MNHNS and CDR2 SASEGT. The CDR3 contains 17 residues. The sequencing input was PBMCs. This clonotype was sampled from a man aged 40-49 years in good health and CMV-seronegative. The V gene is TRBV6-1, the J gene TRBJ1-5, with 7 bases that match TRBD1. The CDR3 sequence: CASSAYRDRISNQPQHF. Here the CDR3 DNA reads TGTGCCAGCAGTGCCTACCGGGACAGAATTAGCAATCAGCCCCAGCATTTT.